This TCR beta chain appears in the sequencing data of a study of response to subunit inactivated influenza vaccine. General study points: Authors suggested each seasonal influenza vaccination recruits few new T cells.

The table lists this clonotype with a few counts. The antigen remains unidentified. MiXCR, applied by TCRdb to the RT-PCR reads, yields one record per CDR3 protein. This sample has some 500,000 distinct CDR3 sequences; about 17% occur once, and the top ten carry roughly 3%. This CDR3 is built from 15 residues. With 4 bases removed from V and 5 bases from J, the gap between germline ends came to 17 bases. Germline loops: CDR1 KGHSH, CDR2 LQKENI. The material sequenced was CD4+ T cells sorted from PBMCs, taken less than 30 months after vaccination. This receptor was taken from a man aged 50 to 75 who received an inactivated influenza vaccine. The chain is built from TRBV18 and TRBJ2-5; possibly TRBD1 for D (6 bases). CDR3 loop: CASSQSRGGQETQYF. CDR3 DNA sequence: TGTGCCAGCTCACAATCACGAGGGGGTCAGGAGACCCAGTACTTC.